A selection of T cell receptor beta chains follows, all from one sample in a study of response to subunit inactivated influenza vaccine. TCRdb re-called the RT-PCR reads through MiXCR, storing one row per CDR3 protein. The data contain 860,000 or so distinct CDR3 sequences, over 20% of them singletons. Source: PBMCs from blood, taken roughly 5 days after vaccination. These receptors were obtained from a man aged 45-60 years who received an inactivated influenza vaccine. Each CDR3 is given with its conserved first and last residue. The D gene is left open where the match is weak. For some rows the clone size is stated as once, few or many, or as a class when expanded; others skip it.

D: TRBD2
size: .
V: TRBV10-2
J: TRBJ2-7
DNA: TGCGCCAGCAGTGATGGTTCTAGCGGGTCCTACGAGCAGTACTTC
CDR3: CASSDGSSGSYEQYF

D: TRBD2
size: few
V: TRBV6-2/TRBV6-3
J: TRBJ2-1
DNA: TGTGCCAGCAGTTCCGGACTAGCGGACGAGTTCTTC
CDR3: CASSSGLADEFF

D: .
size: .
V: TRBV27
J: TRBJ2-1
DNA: TGTGCCAGCAGGGGGTATGCGGGGGCTTCCTACAATGAGCAGTTCTTC
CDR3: CASRGYAGASYNEQFF

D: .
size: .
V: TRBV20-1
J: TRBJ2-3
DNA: TGCAGTGCTATTGTTCGCAGCACAGATACGCAGTATTTT
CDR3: CSAIVRSTDTQYF

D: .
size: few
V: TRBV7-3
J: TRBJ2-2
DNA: TGTGCCAGCAGCCACCGGGCTAGGGGTGGCACCGGGGAGCTGTTTTTT
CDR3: CASSHRARGGTGELFF

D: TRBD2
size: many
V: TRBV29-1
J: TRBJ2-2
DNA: TGCAGCGCCTCTAGCGGGAGTACCGGGGAGCTGTTTTTT
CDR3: CSASSGSTGELFF

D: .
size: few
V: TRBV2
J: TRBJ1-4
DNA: TGTGCCAGCAGTGCCACCGGGATCCTCAAACTAGAAGAAAAACTGTTTTTT
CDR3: CASSATGILKLEEKLFF

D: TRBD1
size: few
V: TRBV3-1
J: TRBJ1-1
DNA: TGTGCCAGCAGCCTCCGGACAGGAGCGAACACTGAAGCTTTCTTT
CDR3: CASSLRTGANTEAFF

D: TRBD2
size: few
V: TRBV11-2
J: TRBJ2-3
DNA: TGTGCCAGCAGCTTAATTGGTCGACTAGCGGGGGGGGGAGATACGCAGTATTTT
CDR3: CASSLIGRLAGGGDTQYF

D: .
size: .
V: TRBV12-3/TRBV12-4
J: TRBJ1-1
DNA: TGTGCCAGCAGTTTATACAGCTACACTGAAGCTTTCTTT
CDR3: CASSLYSYTEAFF

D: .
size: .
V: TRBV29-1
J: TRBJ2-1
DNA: TGCAGCGTTGTGCAGGGAGACTTTTACAATGAGCAGTTCTTC
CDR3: CSVVQGDFYNEQFF

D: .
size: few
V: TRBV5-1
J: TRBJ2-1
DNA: TGCGCCAGCAGCTTGGCCATTGAATCCAATGAGCAGTTCTTC
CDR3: CASSLAIESNEQFF

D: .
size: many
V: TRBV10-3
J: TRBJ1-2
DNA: TGTGCCATCGATCGCCCAGGGGTAGGCGGCTACACCTTC
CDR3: CAIDRPGVGGYTF

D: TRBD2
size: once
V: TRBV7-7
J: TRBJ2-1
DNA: TGTGCCAGCAGCTCCCGAGCGGGGGACAATGAGCAGTTCTTC
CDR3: CASSSRAGDNEQFF

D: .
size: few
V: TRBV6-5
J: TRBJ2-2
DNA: TGTGCCAGCAGTTACTCGATAGGGCCCACCGGGGAGCTGTTTTTT
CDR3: CASSYSIGPTGELFF

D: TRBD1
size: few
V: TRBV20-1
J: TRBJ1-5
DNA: TGCAGTGCGTCCAGGGGGACAGGTTATCAGCCCCAGCATTTT
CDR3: CSASRGTGYQPQHF

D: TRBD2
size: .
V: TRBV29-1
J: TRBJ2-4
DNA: TGCAGCGTTGGGGGACTAGCCGGAAACATTCAGTACTTC
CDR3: CSVGGLAGNIQYF

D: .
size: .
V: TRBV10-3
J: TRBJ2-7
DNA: TGTGCCATCGACGATACGGGGCTCGAGCAGTACTTC
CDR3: CAIDDTGLEQYF

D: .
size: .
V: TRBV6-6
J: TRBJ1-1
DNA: TGTGCCAGCAGTTACCAGACGGGCACTGAAGCTTTCTTT
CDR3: CASSYQTGTEAFF

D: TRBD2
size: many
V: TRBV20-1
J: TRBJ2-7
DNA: TGCAGTGCTAGAGATAGCGGGAGAGTGTACGAGCAGTACTTC
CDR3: CSARDSGRVYEQYF

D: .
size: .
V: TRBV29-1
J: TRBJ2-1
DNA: TGCAGCGTTGAGGTTTCCGGCTCCTACAATGAGCAGTTCTTC
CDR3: CSVEVSGSYNEQFF

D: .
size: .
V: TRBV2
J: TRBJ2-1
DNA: TGTGCCAGCAGCGAGGACTACTCCTACAATGAGCAGTTCTTC
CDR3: CASSEDYSYNEQFF

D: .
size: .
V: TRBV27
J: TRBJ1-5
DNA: TGTGCCAGCGGCTTGGGGGGAAATCAGCCCCAGCATTTT
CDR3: CASGLGGNQPQHF

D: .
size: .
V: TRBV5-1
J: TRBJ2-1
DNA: TGCGCCAGCAGCTTCAGGGTTGGTGAGCAGTTCTTC
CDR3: CASSFRVGEQFF

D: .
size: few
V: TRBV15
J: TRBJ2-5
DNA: TGTGCCACCAGCAGAGAAATAAGAGCCTTTGGAGGGGAGACCCAGTACTTC
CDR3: CATSREIRAFGGETQYF

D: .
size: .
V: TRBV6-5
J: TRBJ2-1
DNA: TGTGCCAGCAGTTACAGATCGACAGTCCAGCAGTTCTTC
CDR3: CASSYRSTVQQFF

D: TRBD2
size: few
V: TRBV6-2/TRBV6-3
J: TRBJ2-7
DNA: TGTGCCAGCACGGGCGGGAGGGCCCTCTACGAGCAGTACTTC
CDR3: CASTGGRALYEQYF

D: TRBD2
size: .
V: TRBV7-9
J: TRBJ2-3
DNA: TGTGCCAGCAGAAAGCCCGGGGGGACTAGCACAGATACGCAGTATTTT
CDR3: CASRKPGGTSTDTQYF

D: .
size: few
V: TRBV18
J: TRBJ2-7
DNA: TGTGCCAGCTCAGAAGGGACATCGAGCTCCTACGAGCAGTACTTC
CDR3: CASSEGTSSSYEQYF

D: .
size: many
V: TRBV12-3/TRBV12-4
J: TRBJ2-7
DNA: TGTGCCAGCAGCATCGGCCGGGGCGAGCAGTACTTC
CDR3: CASSIGRGEQYF